This T cell receptor (beta chain) was obtained from a study of cytomegalovirus exposure and HLA in healthy donors. Study findings and constraints: As a later analysis showed, a missense DCLRE1C variant was linked to trimming of TCR beta V- and J-genes.

A word on this clone: The antigen remains unidentified.

PCR employed 60 Vbeta and 13 Jbeta primers. Produced via immunoSEQ multiplex PCR; TCRdb's table is partial and in-frame only. The top ten hold more than 0.55% of the sample, which has 160,000 or so clones, 70% to 80% seen once. Germline CDR1 and CDR2: SGHRS and YFSETQ. V was clipped by 2 bases and J by 2 bases, with 17 bases between them. The CDR3 has 17 amino acids. The rearrangement uses TRBV5-1 and TRBJ2-1, with a tentative D call TRBD1 (5 bases). Sequenced sample: PBMCs. This sequence originates from a woman aged 35 to 49 in good health and CMV-seronegative. DNA of the CDR3: TGCGCCAGCAGCTTCTCGACAGCTTCAAACACCTACAATGAGCAGTTCTTC. It codes for CASSFSTASNTYNEQFF.